A selection of T cell receptor beta chains follows, all from one sample in a study of T cells after yellow fever vaccination. In TCRdb, the 5' RACE reads were re-called with MiXCR into one record per CDR3 protein. The profile shows 500,000 to 550,000 distinct CDR3 sequences, 21% of them singletons. The sequences come from PBMCs, collected 21 days after the first yellow fever vaccination. Every receptor here comes from a man aged 18 to 29 who received the YFV17D yellow fever vaccine. The CDR3 runs from the conserved cysteine through the conserved F or W. The D gene is left open where the match is weak.

v_gene	j_gene	d_gene	CDR3aa
TRBV6-2/TRBV6-3	TRBJ2-1	-	CASRRGAVKYNEQFF
TRBV5-8	TRBJ2-5	TRBD2	CATAPGLAGGETQYF
TRBV20-1	TRBJ2-4	-	CSARKGAKNIQYF
TRBV30	TRBJ1-5	-	CAWSKGGLGQPQHF
TRBV5-4	TRBJ1-1	-	CASSFSPQGGTEAFF
TRBV2	TRBJ1-5	TRBD1	CASSGDRGDQPQHF
TRBV28	TRBJ2-3	-	CASSFLKAASYTDTQYF
TRBV7-9	TRBJ2-4	-	CASSKTGGLDIQYF
TRBV5-8	TRBJ1-6	-	CASSLGRAVPYNSPLHF
TRBV11-1	TRBJ2-4	TRBD2	CASSLVPSSGGAKNIQYF
TRBV5-5	TRBJ2-5	-	CASSVTDSQETQYF
TRBV7-6	TRBJ2-3	TRBD1	CASSPDGTGVTDTQYF
TRBV20-1	TRBJ2-5	TRBD1	CSAAQQGVETQYF
TRBV7-6	TRBJ2-2	-	CASSWSSLGGELFF
TRBV5-1	TRBJ1-5	TRBD1	CASSTTGSDGPQHF
TRBV12-3/TRBV12-4	TRBJ2-5	-	CASSLGQVQETQYF
TRBV30	TRBJ1-3	-	CAWKSSGNTIYF
TRBV5-1	TRBJ2-7	-	CASSFEREVDEQYF
TRBV10-3	TRBJ2-7	-	CAIGKGLYEQYF
TRBV5-1	TRBJ2-1	-	CASKVDNEQFF
TRBV29-1	TRBJ2-1	-	CSGEFPDYNEQFF
TRBV5-1	TRBJ2-5	-	CASSDTSWETQYF
TRBV5-1	TRBJ2-2	-	CASSAFGGIGLLNTGELFF
TRBV11-1	TRBJ2-5	-	CASSSLFGLDPTTRQETQYF
TRBV20-1	TRBJ2-3	-	CSARLGSRGAGPDTQYF
TRBV18	TRBJ2-4	-	CASSPPGGKNIQYF
TRBV7-2	TRBJ1-2	-	CASSLEAFRAVYGYTF
TRBV7-9	TRBJ2-5	-	CASSLIHPRLYQETQYF
TRBV28	TRBJ1-5	-	CASWGGNQPQHF
TRBV18	TRBJ1-5	TRBD1	CASSPDRGKNQPQHF
TRBV28	TRBJ2-5	-	CASSLPPAQLPETQYF
TRBV12-3/TRBV12-4	TRBJ2-5	-	CASSFSWGTEETQYF
TRBV19	TRBJ2-3	TRBD1	CASSSDRASTDTQYF
TRBV6-1	TRBJ1-1	TRBD1	CASSEGPGQGGTEAFF
TRBV20-1	TRBJ2-2	TRBD1	CSARARDRGPTGELFF
TRBV6-6	TRBJ2-1	-	CASSYVKAGEQFF
TRBV7-2	TRBJ2-1	-	CASSLNPGLPTNEQFF
TRBV9	TRBJ2-7	-	CASSVGDVEEQNF
TRBV12-3/TRBV12-4	TRBJ1-2	-	CASSKISGTINHGYTF
TRBV14	TRBJ1-3	-	CASSQNNRASGNTIYF
TRBV12-3/TRBV12-4	TRBJ2-7	-	CASSEGGGTYEQYF
TRBV5-5	TRBJ1-2	-	CASSTPRGSYGYTF
TRBV29-1	TRBJ2-1	TRBD1	CSTSPGTGNNEQFF
TRBV4-1	TRBJ1-1	-	CASSQVSGGNTEAFF
TRBV5-1	TRBJ2-1	-	CASSLRGPTPINEQFF
TRBV6-5	TRBJ1-2	TRBD1	CASRGQAYGYTF
TRBV5-6	TRBJ1-2	-	CASSLVQGNYGYTF
TRBV5-1	TRBJ2-3	-	CASSLEYSTDTQYF
TRBV7-2	TRBJ2-5	TRBD2	CASSFQAGDETQYF
TRBV3-1	TRBJ2-1	TRBD2	CASSQYAGGAYNEQFF
TRBV7-8	TRBJ2-5	TRBD2	CASTRLAGETQYF
TRBV7-3	TRBJ2-1	-	CASSPHARIEGYEQFF
TRBV11-2	TRBJ2-1	-	CASSLGAGRGTVEQFF
TRBV9	TRBJ1-3	-	CASSVQGSSGNTIYF
TRBV11-2	TRBJ2-2	TRBD2	CASSLFRAGVTGELFF
TRBV7-2	TRBJ2-5	TRBD2	CASSLIWRGAETQYF
TRBV11-3	TRBJ2-3	TRBD2	CASSPTSGGDTDTQYF
TRBV6-1	TRBJ1-2	TRBD1	CASSPLQGAGYGYTF